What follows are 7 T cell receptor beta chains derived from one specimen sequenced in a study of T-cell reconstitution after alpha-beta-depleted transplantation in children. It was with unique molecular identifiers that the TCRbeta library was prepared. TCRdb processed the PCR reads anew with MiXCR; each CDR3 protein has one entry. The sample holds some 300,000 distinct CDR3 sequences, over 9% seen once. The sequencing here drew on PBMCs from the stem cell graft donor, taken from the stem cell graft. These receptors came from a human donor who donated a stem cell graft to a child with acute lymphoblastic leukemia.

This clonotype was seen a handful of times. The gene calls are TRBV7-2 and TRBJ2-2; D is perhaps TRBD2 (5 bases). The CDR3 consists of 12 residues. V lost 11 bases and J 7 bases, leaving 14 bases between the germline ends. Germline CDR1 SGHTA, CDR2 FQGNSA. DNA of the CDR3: TGTGCCCCCGGCGAGCGGAGCGGGGAGCTGTTTTTT. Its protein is CAPGERSGELFF.

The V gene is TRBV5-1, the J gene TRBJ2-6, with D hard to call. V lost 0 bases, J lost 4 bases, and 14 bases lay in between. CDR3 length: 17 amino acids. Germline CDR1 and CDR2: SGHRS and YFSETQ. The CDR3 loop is CASSLAAGALGANVLTF. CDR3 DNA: TGCGCCAGCAGCTTGGCGGCAGGTGCTCTGGGGGCCAACGTCCTGACTTTC.

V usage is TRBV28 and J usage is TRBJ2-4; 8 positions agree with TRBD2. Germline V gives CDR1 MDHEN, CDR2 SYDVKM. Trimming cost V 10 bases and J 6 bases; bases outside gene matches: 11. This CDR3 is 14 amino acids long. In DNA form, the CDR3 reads TGTGCCATGGGCCCCCCGGGAGGGCGAAACATTCAGTACTTC. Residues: CAMGPPGGRNIQYF.

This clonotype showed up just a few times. The CDR3 DNA reads as TGTGCCAGCACCCCCTCGGATACGCAGTATTTT. Residues: CASTPSDTQYF. The V call is TRBV7-2, the J call TRBJ2-3; D is undetermined. The ends were cut back, 7 bases at V and 6 bases at J, with 8 bases in the middle. Germline CDR1 is SGHTA and CDR2 is FQGNSA. CDR3 length: 11 amino acids. The whole variable domain, remainder taken from reference TRBV7-2 and TRBJ2-3, is GAGVSQSPSNKVTEKGKDVELRCDPISGHTALYWYRQSLGQGLEFLIYFQGNSAPDKSGLPSDRFSAERTGGSVSTLTIQRTQQEDSAVYLCASTPSDTQYFGPGTRLTVL.

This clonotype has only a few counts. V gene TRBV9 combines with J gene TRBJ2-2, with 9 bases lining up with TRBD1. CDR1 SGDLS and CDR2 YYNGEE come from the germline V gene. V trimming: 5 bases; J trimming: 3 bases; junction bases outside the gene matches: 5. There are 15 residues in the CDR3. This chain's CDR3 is CASRQTGGHTGELFF. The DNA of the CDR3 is TGTGCCAGCAGACAGACAGGGGGGCACACCGGGGAGCTGTTTTTT. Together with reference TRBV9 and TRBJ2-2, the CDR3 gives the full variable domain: DSGVTQTPKHLITATGQRVTLRCSPRSGDLSVYWYQQSLDQGLQFLIQYYNGEERAKGNILERFSAQQFPDLHSELNLSSLELGDSALYFCASRQTGGHTGELFFGEGSRLTVL.

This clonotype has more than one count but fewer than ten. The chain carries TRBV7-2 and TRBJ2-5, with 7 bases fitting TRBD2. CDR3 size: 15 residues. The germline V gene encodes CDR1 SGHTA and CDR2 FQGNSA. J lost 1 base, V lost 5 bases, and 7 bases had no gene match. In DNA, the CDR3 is TGTGCCAGCAGCCCCCCTGCGGGAGTCCAAGAGACCCAGTACTTC. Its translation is CASSPPAGVQETQYF.

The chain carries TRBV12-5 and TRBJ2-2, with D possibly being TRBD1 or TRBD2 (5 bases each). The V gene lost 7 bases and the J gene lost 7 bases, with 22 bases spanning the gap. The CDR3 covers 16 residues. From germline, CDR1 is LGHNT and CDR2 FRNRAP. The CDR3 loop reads CASAPQGAGTGGELFF. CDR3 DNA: TGTGCTAGTGCCCCTCAGGGTGCAGGGACGGGCGGGGAGCTGTTTTTT.